This TCR beta chain came from a study of a mutant IDH1 vaccine in newly diagnosed glioma. Study-wide background: Either 4-6 weeks after radiotherapy alone or alongside temozolomide, vaccination was begun.

Time point reported: week 11, during vaccination. Vaccination comprised doses that each held 300 ug of mutant IDH1 20-mer peptide, plus topical imiquimod. In regard to this clone: Its antigen is currently unknown.

Profiled with immunoSEQ multiplex PCR; TCRdb holds only in-frame clones, not every one. The table records around 41,000 clones, 84% of them present only once. This CDR3 is built from 15 residues. V dropped 4 bases and J dropped 4 bases, with 16 bases sitting between them. The germline V gene has CDR1 SGHAT and CDR2 FQNNGV. The receptor comes from a man aged 35 to 55 with glioma. V gene TRBV11-2 combines with J gene TRBJ1-2; D unclear. The source material was PBMCs, sampled from a glioma patient whose treatment included an IDH1 peptide vaccine. The CDR3 bases are TGTGCCAGCAGCTCCCCCCGGCGACCCGCCTATGGCTACACCTTC. Translated, it gives CASSSPRRPAYGYTF. The full variable domain, in which reference TRBV11-2 and TRBJ1-2 provide the parts outside the CDR3, is EAGVAQSPRYKIIEKRQSVAFWCNPISGHATLYWYQQILGQGPKLLIQFQNNGVVDDSQLPKDRFSAERLKGVDSTLKIQPAKLEDSAVYLCASSSPRRPAYGYTFGSGTRLTVV.